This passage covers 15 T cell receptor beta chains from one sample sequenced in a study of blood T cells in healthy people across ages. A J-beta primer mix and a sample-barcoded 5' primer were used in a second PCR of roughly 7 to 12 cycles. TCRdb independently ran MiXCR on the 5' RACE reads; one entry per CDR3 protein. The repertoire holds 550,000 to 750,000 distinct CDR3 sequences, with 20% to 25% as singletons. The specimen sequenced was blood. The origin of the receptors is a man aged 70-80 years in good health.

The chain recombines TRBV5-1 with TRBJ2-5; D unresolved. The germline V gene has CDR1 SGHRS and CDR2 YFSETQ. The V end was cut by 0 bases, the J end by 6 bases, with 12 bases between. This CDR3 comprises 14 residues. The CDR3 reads CASSLAPVGKTQYF. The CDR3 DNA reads TGCGCCAGCAGCTTGGCCCCGGTTGGGAAGACCCAGTACTTC.

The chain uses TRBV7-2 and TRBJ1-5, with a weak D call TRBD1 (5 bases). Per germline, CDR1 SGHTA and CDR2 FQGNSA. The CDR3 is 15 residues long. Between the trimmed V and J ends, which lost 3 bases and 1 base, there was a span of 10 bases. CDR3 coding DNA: TGTGCCAGCAGCTTCTTTCGGGGGAGCAATCAGCCCCAGCATTTT. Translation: CASSFFRGSNQPQHF.

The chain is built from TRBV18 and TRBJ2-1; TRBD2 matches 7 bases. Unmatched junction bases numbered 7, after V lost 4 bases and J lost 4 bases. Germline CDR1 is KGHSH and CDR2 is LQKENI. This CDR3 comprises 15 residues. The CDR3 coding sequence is TGTGCCAGCTCACTTGGACTAGGAGGTTACAATGAGCAGTTCTTC. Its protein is CASSLGLGGYNEQFF.

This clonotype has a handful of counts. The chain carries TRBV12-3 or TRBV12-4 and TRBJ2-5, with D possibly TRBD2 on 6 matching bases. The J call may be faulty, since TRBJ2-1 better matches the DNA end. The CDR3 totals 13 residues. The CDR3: CASGLSAYNEQFF. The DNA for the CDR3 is TGTGCCAGTGGACTATCCGCCTACAATGAGCAGTTCTTC.

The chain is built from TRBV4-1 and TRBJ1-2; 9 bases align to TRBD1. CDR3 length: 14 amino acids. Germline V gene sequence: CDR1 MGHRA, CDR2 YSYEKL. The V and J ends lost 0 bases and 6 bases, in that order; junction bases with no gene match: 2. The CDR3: CASSQDRDRDGYTF. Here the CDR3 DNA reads TGCGCCAGCAGCCAAGACCGGGACAGGGATGGCTACACCTTC.

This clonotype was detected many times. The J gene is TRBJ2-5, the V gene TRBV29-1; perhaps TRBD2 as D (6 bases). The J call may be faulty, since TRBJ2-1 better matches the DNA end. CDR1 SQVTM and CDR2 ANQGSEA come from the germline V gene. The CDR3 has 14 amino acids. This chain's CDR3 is CSVERRDWNNEQFF. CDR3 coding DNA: TGCAGCGTTGAGCGCCGGGACTGGAACAATGAGCAGTTCTTC.

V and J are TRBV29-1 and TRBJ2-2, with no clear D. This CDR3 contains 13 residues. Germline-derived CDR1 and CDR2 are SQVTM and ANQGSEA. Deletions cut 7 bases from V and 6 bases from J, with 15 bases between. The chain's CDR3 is CSAANRGAGELFF. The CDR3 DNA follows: TGCAGCGCTGCAAACAGAGGAGCCGGGGAGCTGTTTTTT.

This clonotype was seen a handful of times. CDR3 nucleotide sequence: TGTGCCAGCAGCCCGGGACCTCAGAGCGGGGAGCTGTTTTTT. Translation gives CASSPGPQSGELFF. This chain connects TRBV7-2 to TRBJ2-2; D is possibly TRBD1 or TRBD2 (5 bases each). CDR3 length: 14 residues. The V end was cut by 5 bases, the J end by 7 bases, with 14 bases between. CDR1 is SGHTA and CDR2 is FQGNSA in the germline V gene.

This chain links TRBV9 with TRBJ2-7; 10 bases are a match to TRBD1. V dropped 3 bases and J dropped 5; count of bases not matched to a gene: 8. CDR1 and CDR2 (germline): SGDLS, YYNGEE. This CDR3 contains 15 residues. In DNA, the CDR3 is TGTGCCAGCAGCGCCGAAACGGGGACAGGGGACGAGCAGTACTTC. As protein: CASSAETGTGDEQYF.

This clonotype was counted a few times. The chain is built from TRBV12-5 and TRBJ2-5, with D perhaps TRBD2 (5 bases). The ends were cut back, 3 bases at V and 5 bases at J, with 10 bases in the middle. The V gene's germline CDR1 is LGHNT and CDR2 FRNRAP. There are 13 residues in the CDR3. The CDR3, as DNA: TGTGCTAGTGGTTTTTCGGGCGGGGAGACCCAGTACTTC. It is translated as CASGFSGGETQYF.

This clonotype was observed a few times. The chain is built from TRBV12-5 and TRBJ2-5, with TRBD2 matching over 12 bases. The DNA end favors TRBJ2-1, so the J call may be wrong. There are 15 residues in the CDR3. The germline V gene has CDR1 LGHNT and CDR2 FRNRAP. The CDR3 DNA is TGTGCTAGTGCCCTTTGGACTAGCGGGATCAATGAGCAGTTCTTC. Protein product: CASALWTSGINEQFF.

In DNA form, the CDR3 reads TGCAGTGCTAGAGATCGGGGCGGGGGCTCCTACGAGCAGTACTTC. This encodes CSARDRGGGSYEQYF. This chain links TRBV20-1 with TRBJ2-7; 7 positions agree with TRBD2. The CDR3 covers 15 residues. Germline V gives CDR1 DFQATT, CDR2 SNEGSKA (reference sequence). The ends lost 0 bases at V and 0 bases at J; junction bases unmatched: 5.

CDR3 sequence (DNA): TGTGCCAGCAGCCAAGGAGACGGATCCAATCAGCCCCAGCATTTT. It translates to CASSQGDGSNQPQHF. V and J are TRBV3-1 and TRBJ1-5; no definite D call. V was cut by 1 base and J by 3 bases, with 10 bases left in between. This CDR3 comprises 15 residues. Germline V gene sequence: CDR1 LGHDT, CDR2 YNNKEL (reference sequence). The variable domain in full, completed from reference TRBV3-1 and TRBJ1-5, reads DTAVSQTPKYLVTQMGNDKSIKCEQNLGHDTMYWYKQDSKKFLKIMFSYNNKELIINETVPNRFSPKSPDKAHLNLHINSLELGDSAVYFCASSQGDGSNQPQHFGDGTRLSIL.

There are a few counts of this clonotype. The chain's CDR3 is CASSVGWGVTYEQYF. The CDR3 DNA reads as TGTGCCAGCAGCGTAGGTTGGGGGGTAACCTACGAGCAGTACTTC. The rearrangement uses TRBV9 and TRBJ2-5; a weak D match, TRBD2 (6 bases). The DNA end is a closer match to TRBJ2-7, so the J assignment may be wrong. This CDR3 comprises 15 residues. CDR1 is SGDLS, CDR2 YYNGEE, per germline.

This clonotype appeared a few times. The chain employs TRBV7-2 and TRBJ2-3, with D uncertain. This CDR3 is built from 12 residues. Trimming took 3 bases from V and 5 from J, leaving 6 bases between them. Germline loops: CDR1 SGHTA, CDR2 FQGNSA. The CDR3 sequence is CASSFGRDTQYF. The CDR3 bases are TGTGCCAGCAGCTTTGGAAGAGATACGCAGTATTTT.